The following is a T cell receptor beta chain sequence with its context. Its antigen remains unidentified. V lost 10 bases and J lost 4, with 11 bases in between. Germline V gene sequence: CDR1 MNHEY, CDR2 SVGAGI. The CDR3 has 12 residues. This sample was included in a study of T cell responses to AZD1222 COVID-19 vaccine. As for the study in general: Second-dose intervals near 4 or 12 weeks were combined. Study-level results: Donors skewed white British and female; clonal diversity was possibly underestimated. Receipt of two AZD1222 doses was followed by a rise in Spike-specific TCR breadth and depth. Spike was spanned by vaccine-associated CD4 TCRs, which were dominant at 160-218 and 743-854.

TCRdb keeps only in-frame clones here, not all; method: immunoSEQ multiplex PCR. In the table there are 84,000 or so clones, roughly 90% of which are singletons. The sequence was collected from an adult in good health. Here the sequenced sample was peripheral blood, taken on day 0 of AZD1222 vaccination. V and J are TRBV6-5 and TRBJ1-3; D uncertain. The CDR3 DNA reads as TGTGCCACCCCCGAGATAGGAAACACCATATATTTT. It specifies CATPEIGNTIYF.